The entry below gives a single T cell receptor beta chain sequence along with its context. As handled by the study authors: Researchers report that nucleated cell counts were estimated from reference gene primer amplification. TCRdb keeps only in-frame clones here, not all; method: immunoSEQ multiplex PCR. V, J and clone size were drawn from that table, and D and trimming were deduced from the DNA. The sample consists of fewer than 150,000 clones, 70% to 90% of them appearing once. This record comes from a study of blood T cell repertoires in COVID-19. As for the study in general: COVID-19 samples collected from the United States, Italy and Spain covered acute and convalescent phases. In each case, the material was cDNA or gDNA derived from T cells, B-cell-depleted T cells, or PBMCs.

The V end was cut by 0 bases, the J end by 8 bases, with 28 bases between. Germline values: CDR1 GTSNPN, CDR2 SVGIG (reference sequence). There are 19 residues in the CDR3. The chain uses TRBV30 and TRBJ1-4, with D possibly being TRBD1 (6 bases). The sequenced sample was peripheral blood. This receptor was obtained from a woman over 75 with acute or convalescent COVID-19. The CDR3 bases are TGTGCCTGGAGTGTAACGGGGCTGGGGGCGCCCCTCCGGCCCGAAAAACTGTTTTTT. It specifies CAWSVTGLGAPLRPEKLFF.